A single sample is the source of the 30 T cell receptor beta chains below, sequenced in a study of shared clonotypes between healthy human individuals. Measured with immunoSEQ multiplex PCR; TCRdb has only the in-frame clones, and not every one. The sample has about 1.5 million clones, roughly 96% seen once. The sequenced sample was naive CD4+ T cells sorted from blood. Subset in this sample: CD45RA+ positively selected. These receptors all come from a man aged 30 to 39 in good health.

The chain employs TRBV27 and TRBJ2-1; no reliable D call. The CDR3 extends over 13 amino acids. Germline CDR1 MNHEY, CDR2 SMNVEV (reference sequence). Trimming left V 5 bases short and J 0 bases short, with 5 bases between. CDR3 sequence: CASSMSSYNEQFF. CDR3 DNA sequence: TGTGCCAGCAGTATGAGCTCCTACAATGAGCAGTTCTTC.

V and J are TRBV5-1 and TRBJ1-1; the D gene is possibly TRBD1 (5 bases). The V and J ends lost 3 bases and 2 bases respectively, with 14 bases between them. CDR3 size: 15 residues. Germline V gives CDR1 SGHRS, CDR2 YFSETQ. The CDR3 protein is CASSYTGGYNTEAFF. The DNA for the CDR3 is TGCGCCAGCAGCTACACGGGGGGTTACAACACTGAAGCTTTCTTT.

J is TRBJ1-1 and V is TRBV6-6; TRBD1 agrees at 11 bases. Germline CDR1 reads MNHNY; CDR2 reads SVGAGI (reference sequence). After removal of 7 bases from V and 6 bases from J, the junction contained 7 bases not matched to a gene. The CDR3 runs 14 residues. The DNA for the CDR3 is TGTGCCAGCAATCCGGGACAGGGGGTGCCTGAAGCTTTCTTT. Amino acid sequence: CASNPGQGVPEAFF.

The chain recombines TRBV15 with TRBJ2-1; 8 bases align to TRBD2. The CDR3 spans 14 residues. The germline V gene encodes CDR1 LNHNV and CDR2 YYDKDF (reference sequence). V was clipped by 0 bases and J by 10 bases; unmatched bases: 5. This chain's CDR3 is CATSRESGSGEQFF. The CDR3 nucleotides read TGTGCCACCAGCAGAGAAAGCGGGAGTGGGGAGCAGTTCTTC.

This clone was seen once. The identical CDR3 is also encoded by other nucleotide sequences in the sample. The V gene is TRBV5-4, the J gene TRBJ2-3, with TRBD2 as a possible D gene (5 bases). Germline V gene sequence: CDR1 SGHNT, CDR2 YYREEE (reference sequence). The CDR3 totals 15 residues. Trimming took 2 bases from V and 0 from J, leaving 10 bases between them. The CDR3 loop reads CASSLSGGSTDTQYF. The CDR3 region has the DNA TGTGCCAGCAGCTTAAGTGGCGGGAGCACAGATACGCAGTATTTT.

The chain carries TRBV11-2 and TRBJ2-5, with D maybe TRBD2 (5 bases). The CDR3 sequence is 14 residues long. Trimming took 4 bases from V and 5 from J, leaving 14 bases between them. Germline V gene lookup returns CDR1 SGHAT and CDR2 FQNNGV. This CDR3 reads CASSSDPGGETQYF. In nucleotides, the CDR3 is TGTGCCAGCAGCTCCGACCCAGGCGGGGAGACCCAGTACTTC.

The rearrangement uses TRBV7-9 and TRBJ1-4; 10 positions agree with TRBD1. The CDR3 is 15 amino acids. CDR1 and CDR2 (germline): SEHNR, FQNEAQ (reference sequence). Unmatched junction bases numbered 3, after V lost 3 bases and J lost 5 bases. Here the CDR3 reads CASSLRTGGNEKLFF. The CDR3 bases are TGTGCCAGCAGCTTGCGGACAGGGGGGAATGAAAAACTGTTTTTT.

As concerns this clone: Other DNA sequences of this sample code for an identical CDR3. The chain has TRBV7-8 and TRBJ2-1; TRBD2 agrees at 7 bases. V dropped 1 base and J dropped 2; count of bases not matched to a gene: 2. CDR3 length: 15 amino acids. CDR1 and CDR2 (germline): SGHVS, FQNEAQ. CDR3 in amino acids: CASSLVAGPYNEQFF. In nucleotides, the CDR3 is TGTGCCAGCAGCTTAGTAGCGGGCCCCTACAATGAGCAGTTCTTC.

The chain links TRBV2 to TRBJ2-7; TRBD1 is a possible D gene (6 bases). The CDR3 length is 11 residues. Looked up from germline, CDR1 is SNHLY and CDR2 is FYNNEI. The V end was cut by 4 bases, the J end by 11 bases, with 12 bases between. CDR3 sequence (DNA): TGTGCCAGCAGTGGACAGGTGATGGAGTACTTC. It specifies CASSGQVMEYF.

The rearrangement joins TRBV6-5 to TRBJ2-5, with TRBD1 matching 8 bases. The CDR3 covers 13 residues. Germline loops: CDR1 MNHEY, CDR2 SVGAGI. V lost 6 bases and J lost 7; bases outside the gene matches: 7. DNA of the CDR3: TGTGCCAGCAGAAGGACAGGGCCAGGGACCCAGTACTTC. Amino acids: CASRRTGPGTQYF.

The chain couples TRBV28 to TRBJ2-7; D unresolved. Germline V lookup: CDR1 MDHEN, CDR2 SYDVKM. Trimming shortened V by 6 bases and J by 5 bases, and 17 bases separated the two germline ends. The CDR3 runs 14 residues. This CDR3 is CASREIGRVNEQYF. The DNA of the CDR3 is TGTGCCAGCAGGGAGATCGGACGAGTGAACGAGCAGTACTTC.

This clone was found once. The rearrangement joins TRBV7-9 to TRBJ2-7; D ambiguous. V lost 1 base and J lost 6, with 7 bases in between. The CDR3 runs 12 residues. CDR1 and CDR2 (germline): SEHNR, FQNEAQ (reference sequence). CDR3 sequence (DNA): TGTGCCAGCAGCTTAGATTACGCCGAGCAGTACTTC. Residues: CASSLDYAEQYF.

This chain uses TRBV5-1 with TRBJ2-1, with 8 bases fitting TRBD2. The length of the CDR3 is 13 residues. Trimming at V came to 6 bases and at J to 7 bases, leaving 6 bases not matched to a gene. Germline assignment: CDR1 SGHRS and CDR2 YFSETQ. CDR3 coding DNA: TGCGCCAGCACAAGCGGGAGTCAAAATGAGCAGTTCTTC. This encodes CASTSGSQNEQFF.

The chain recombines TRBV6-5 with TRBJ2-3; D is perhaps TRBD1 (7 bases). In germline, CDR1 is MNHEY, CDR2 SVGAGI. Trimming removed 0 bases at V and 9 bases at J, with 16 bases between. This CDR3 comprises 15 residues. CDR3 nucleotide sequence: TGTGCCAGCAGTTACTCGACGAGTGCGGGACAGACGCAGTATTTT. It translates to CASSYSTSAGQTQYF.

The chain recombines TRBV7-3 with TRBJ2-6, with unresolved D. V lost 5 bases and J lost 0, with 8 bases in between. The germline gives CDR1 SGHTA, CDR2 FQGTGA. The CDR3 extends over 15 amino acids. This chain's CDR3 is CASSPGSSGANVLTF. As DNA, the CDR3 is TGTGCCAGCAGCCCAGGATCCTCTGGGGCCAACGTCCTGACTTTC.

This rearrangement joins TRBV5-4 to TRBJ2-7; D is perhaps TRBD1 (6 bases). Trimming removed 4 bases from V and 4 bases from J, with 12 bases in between. The germline V gene has CDR1 SGHNT and CDR2 YYREEE (reference sequence). The CDR3 totals 13 residues. CDR3 bases: TGTGCCAGCAGCCGAGGGGGTAAATACGAGCAGTACTTC. Encoded protein: CASSRGGKYEQYF.

This chain connects TRBV6-5 to TRBJ2-2; TRBD2 agrees at 12 bases. The length of the CDR3 is 15 residues. The V and J ends lost 6 bases and 6 bases, in that order; junction bases with no gene match: 5. CDR1 and CDR2 from the germline V gene are MNHEY and SVGAGI. In DNA form, the CDR3 reads TGTGCCAGCAGGGGACTAGCGGGTTCGGCCGGGGAGCTGTTTTTT. The encoded protein is CASRGLAGSAGELFF.

The chain has TRBV7-3 and TRBJ2-3; D perhaps matches TRBD2 (6 bases). Trimming removed 5 bases at V and 4 bases at J, with 16 bases between. The CDR3 covers 15 residues. Germline CDR1 and CDR2: SGHTA and FQGTGA. Here the CDR3 reads CASSPRSSGPDTQYF. In nucleotides, the CDR3 is TGTGCCAGCAGCCCAAGGTCGAGCGGGCCAGATACGCAGTATTTT.

The chain has TRBV9 and TRBJ1-2; D is perhaps TRBD1 (5 bases). The CDR3 length is 13 residues. Trimming pared 5 bases from V and 2 bases from J, leaving 10 bases between. Germline CDR1 is SGDLS and CDR2 is YYNGEE. As DNA, the CDR3 is TGTGCCAGCAGGCCCCAGGGAAACTATGGCTACACCTTC. It encodes CASRPQGNYGYTF.

Worth noting for this clone: This specimen includes other DNA sequences encoding the same CDR3. V is TRBV18 and J is TRBJ1-4; D remains ambiguous. V was cut by 2 bases and J by 0 bases, with 7 bases left in between. Per the germline V gene, CDR1 is KGHSH and CDR2 is LQKENI. The length of the CDR3 is 15 residues. The CDR3 DNA is TGTGCCAGCTCACCAGACGGCGCAACTAATGAAAAACTGTTTTTT. This codes for CASSPDGATNEKLFF.

The chain has TRBV4-3 and TRBJ1-3; TRBD1 might be the D (5 bases). Germline CDR1 and CDR2: LGHNA and YSLEER. The CDR3 spans 14 residues. V shed 3 bases and J shed 2 bases, with 8 bases lying between them. CDR3: CASSQRGTGNTIYF. The CDR3 DNA follows: TGCGCCAGCAGCCAGAGGGGAACTGGAAACACCATATATTTT.

The CDR3 loop reads CASSELGVGGYTF. As DNA, the CDR3 is TGTGCCAGCAGTGAATTGGGGGTAGGGGGCTACACCTTC. This chain links TRBV6-1 with TRBJ1-2; possibly TRBD1 for D (5 bases). There are 13 residues in the CDR3. The germline gives CDR1 MNHNS, CDR2 SASEGT. V was trimmed by 2 bases and J by 8 bases, leaving 12 bases between them.

The genes are TRBV28 and TRBJ2-1; maybe TRBD2 (5 bases). V lost 5 bases and J lost 4, with 15 bases in between. The CDR3 has 15 residues. Germline V gives CDR1 MDHEN, CDR2 SYDVKM. DNA for the CDR3: TGTGCCAGCAGTCCCGATTCCAGGACTTACAATGAGCAGTTCTTC. Its protein product is CASSPDSRTYNEQFF.

The chain links TRBV4-3 to TRBJ2-7; possibly TRBD1 or TRBD2 for D (5 bases each). This CDR3 is 19 amino acids long. From germline, CDR1 is LGHNA and CDR2 YSLEER. Trimming removed 1 base from V and 0 bases from J, with 22 bases in between. The CDR3 is CASSQAHGAGRLGSYEQYF. The CDR3 DNA is TGCGCCAGCAGCCAAGCCCATGGGGCGGGTAGGTTGGGCTCCTACGAGCAGTACTTC.

The chain carries TRBV7-9 and TRBJ2-7; no definite D call. Looked up from germline, CDR1 is SEHNR and CDR2 is FQNEAQ (reference sequence). V lost 1 base and J lost 0, with 22 bases in between. CDR3 length: 19 amino acids. CDR3 region: CASSLGPPGLVTSSYEQYF. The CDR3, as DNA: TGTGCCAGCAGCTTAGGGCCCCCCGGCTTGGTCACGAGCTCCTACGAGCAGTACTTC.

This chain links TRBV4-2 with TRBJ2-1; D is uncertain. V dropped 0 bases and J dropped 7 bases, with 10 bases sitting between them. This CDR3 has 14 amino acids. Germline V CDR1 and CDR2: LGHNA, YNFKEQ. The CDR3, as DNA: TGTGCCAGCAGCCAAGAAGTAGGCGAAAATGAGCAGTTCTTC. Translating gives CASSQEVGENEQFF.

The rearrangement uses TRBV14 and TRBJ2-3, with 8 bases that match TRBD2. Trimming cost V 0 bases and J 0 bases; bases outside gene matches: 8. Germline CDR1 and CDR2: SGHDN and FVKESK. CDR3 length: 18 amino acids. The CDR3 spells CASSQDPLASGSTDTQYF. The CDR3, as DNA: TGTGCCAGCAGCCAAGATCCCCTGGCTAGCGGGAGCACAGATACGCAGTATTTT.

V and J are TRBV27 and TRBJ2-7; 7 bases fit TRBD1. This CDR3 spans 15 amino acids. The germline gives CDR1 MNHEY, CDR2 SMNVEV (reference sequence). The V and J ends lost 6 bases and 3 bases, in that order; junction bases with no gene match: 11. The CDR3 is CASRADRQSLYEQYF. The CDR3 coding sequence is TGTGCCAGCAGAGCGGACAGGCAGTCTCTCTACGAGCAGTACTTC.

A remark on this clone: Other DNA sequences within the sample encode an identical CDR3. J is TRBJ1-5 and V is TRBV11-2, with 7 bases aligning to TRBD1. The CDR3 runs to 14 residues. CDR1 SGHAT and CDR2 FQNNGV come from the germline V gene. V was pared by 5 bases and J by 1 base, with 2 bases of the junction left unmatched. In DNA form, the CDR3 reads TGTGCCAGCAGCCCCAGGGGGAGCAATCAGCCCCAGCATTTT. It encodes CASSPRGSNQPQHF. Drawing the rest from reference TRBV11-2 and TRBJ1-5, the complete variable domain is EAGVAQSPRYKIIEKRQSVAFWCNPISGHATLYWYQQILGQGPKLLIQFQNNGVVDDSQLPKDRFSAERLKGVDSTLKIQPAKLEDSAVYLCASSPRGSNQPQHFGDGTRLSIL.

The chain recombines TRBV29-1 with TRBJ2-1; TRBD2 matches at 11 bases. J gave up 6 bases and V 7 bases, and 8 bases lay outside the gene matches. Germline CDR1 is SQVTM and CDR2 is ANQGSEA. The length of the CDR3 is 14 residues. In nucleotides, the CDR3 is TGCAGCGCTTCAGTAGCGGGAGGGCCCAATGAGCAGTTCTTC. Its translation is CSASVAGGPNEQFF.